This entry lists 17 T cell receptor beta chains sequenced from one sample in a study of cytomegalovirus exposure and HLA in healthy donors. The PCR was carried out with 60 Vbeta primers and 13 Jbeta primers. Some clones are missing from TCRdb's copy, which holds only in-frame ones; the method was immunoSEQ multiplex PCR. The sample includes about 110,000 clones, 76% of them seen just once. The sample taken for sequencing was PBMCs. The receptors derive from a man aged 18-30 years in good health and CMV-seronegative.

This clone occurred a few times. The chain employs TRBV19 and TRBJ2-3, with 7 bases matching TRBD1. J gave up 2 bases and V 2 bases, and 7 bases lay outside the gene matches. The CDR3 is 16 amino acids. CDR1 and CDR2 (germline): LNHDA, SQIVND (reference sequence). CDR3 nucleotide sequence: TGTGCCAGTAGTATACCCCCCGGGACAGCCACAGATACGCAGTATTTT. Translated, it gives CASSIPPGTATDTQYF.

The chain joins TRBV6-1 to TRBJ1-6, with D possibly TRBD1 on 5 matching bases. V shed 5 bases and J shed 9 bases, with 8 bases lying between them. Germline lookup yields CDR1 MNHNS and CDR2 SASEGT. The CDR3 extends over 12 amino acids. CDR3 DNA sequence: TGTGCCAGCAGTCTAAGGGGTTCACCCCTCCACTTT. It encodes CASSLRGSPLHF.

The rearrangement links TRBV15 to TRBJ2-2, with no clear D. Per germline, CDR1 LNHNV and CDR2 YYDKDF (reference sequence). V was trimmed by 2 bases and J by 4 bases, leaving 5 bases between them. The CDR3 runs to 13 residues. The CDR3 region has the DNA TGTGCCACCAGCAGACCTATCACCGGGGAGCTGTTTTTT. Its protein is CATSRPITGELFF.

CDR3 protein: CASSLVNRLGGKLFF. CDR3 in DNA: TGTGCCAGCAGCTTAGTTAACCGCCTCGGAGGAAAACTGTTTTTT. The chain uses TRBV11-2 and TRBJ1-4; D uncertain. The CDR3 length is 15 residues. Germline-derived CDR1 and CDR2 are SGHAT and FQNNGV. Between the trimmed V and J ends, which lost 1 base and 10 bases, there was a span of 16 bases.

The chain recombines TRBV10-3 with TRBJ2-4; TRBD1 is a possible D gene (6 bases). Trimming left V 0 bases short and J 10 bases short, with 7 bases between. Looked up from germline, CDR1 is ENHRY and CDR2 is SYGVKD. There are 12 residues in the CDR3. CDR3 residues: CAISESQGIQYF. DNA for the CDR3: TGTGCCATCAGTGAGTCCCAGGGGATTCAGTACTTC.

The gene calls are TRBV19 and TRBJ1-5; TRBD1 matches 8 bases. J was trimmed by 3 bases and V by 5 bases; bases with no gene match: 6. Per the germline V gene, CDR1 is LNHDA and CDR2 is SQIVND (reference sequence). This CDR3 has 15 residues. CDR3 in amino acids: CASSVDRAVNQPQHF. DNA for the CDR3: TGTGCCAGTAGTGTGGACAGGGCGGTCAATCAGCCCCAGCATTTT.

The gene calls are TRBV18 and TRBJ1-2; no firm D call. Germline V lookup: CDR1 KGHSH, CDR2 LQKENI. The CDR3 spans 14 residues. V was cut by 3 bases and J by 3 bases, with 11 bases left in between. CDR3 sequence reads: CASSPAGNDYGYTF. Written as DNA, the CDR3 is TGTGCCAGCTCACCGGCAGGCAACGACTATGGCTACACCTTC.

V usage is TRBV6-1 and J usage is TRBJ1-5; 8 bases align to TRBD1. The V segment lost 1 base and the J segment 7 bases; nucleotides outside the gene matches: 6. The CDR3 is made up of 15 amino acids. CDR1 MNHNS and CDR2 SASEGT come from the germline V gene. The CDR3 loop is CASSEETGEGQPQHF. The CDR3 coding sequence is TGTGCCAGCAGTGAAGAGACAGGGGAAGGGCAGCCCCAGCATTTT.

The chain has TRBV11-2 and TRBJ2-7, with D possibly being TRBD1 (5 bases). There are 19 residues in the CDR3. Germline CDR1 reads SGHAT; CDR2 reads FQNNGV. V lost 0 bases and J 2 bases, leaving 23 bases between the germline ends. The CDR3 sequence: CASSLDRRGKVPTTYEQYF. The CDR3 coding sequence is TGTGCCAGCAGCTTAGATCGAAGGGGCAAGGTTCCAACGACCTACGAGCAGTACTTC.

The chain employs TRBV25-1 and TRBJ2-1, with 13 bases that match TRBD2. Germline loops: CDR1 MGHDK, CDR2 SYGVNS. The junction had 5 bases not matched to a gene; V was cut back by 1 base and J by 8 bases. The CDR3 length is 16 residues. CDR3 residues: CASSESRLAGGDEQFF. Written as DNA, the CDR3 is TGTGCCAGCAGTGAATCCCGACTAGCGGGAGGCGATGAGCAGTTCTTC.

The chain carries TRBV7-2 and TRBJ1-2; D unresolved. Looked up from germline, CDR1 is SGHTA and CDR2 is FQGNSA. The CDR3 runs to 13 residues. V was pared by 3 bases and J by 8 bases, with 13 bases between. CDR3 in DNA: TGTGCCAGCAGCTTCCAAACGTCGAGGGGCTACACCTTC. This sequence encodes CASSFQTSRGYTF.

The chain links TRBV7-9 to TRBJ1-5; 11 nucleotides match TRBD1. After removal of 5 bases from V and 0 bases from J, the junction contained 9 bases not matched to a gene. CDR3 length: 18 residues. Germline CDR1 reads SEHNR; CDR2 reads FQNEAQ (reference sequence). Here the CDR3 reads CASSRDRDRGSSNQPQHF. The CDR3 DNA reads TGTGCCAGCAGCCGAGACCGGGACAGGGGGAGTAGCAATCAGCCCCAGCATTTT.

This chain links TRBV4-3 with TRBJ1-1; possibly TRBD1 for D (5 bases). V dropped 1 base and J dropped 2 bases, with 11 bases sitting between them. The V gene's germline CDR1 is LGHNA and CDR2 YSLEER. The CDR3 has 15 amino acids. CDR3 DNA: TGCGCCAGCAGCCAAGCGGGCAGGGCAAACACTGAAGCTTTCTTT. This codes for CASSQAGRANTEAFF.

V usage is TRBV9 and J usage is TRBJ2-4, with D unresolved. The V gene's germline CDR1 is SGDLS and CDR2 YYNGEE. The CDR3 spans 15 residues. V was cut by 5 bases and J by 3 bases, with 15 bases left in between. The DNA of the CDR3 is TGTGCCAGCAGTGACCCTACTACTCTCAAAAACATTCAGTACTTC. Translation: CASSDPTTLKNIQYF.

The chain combines TRBV5-4 with TRBJ1-1; no reliable D call. The CDR3 sequence is 14 residues long. V was cut by 0 bases and J by 6 bases, with 12 bases left in between. The germline CDR1 and CDR2 sequences are SGHNT and YYREEE (reference sequence). CDR3 DNA: TGTGCCAGCAGCTTGGTAGAGGGAGAGGCTGAAGCTTTCTTT. It translates to CASSLVEGEAEAFF.

The CDR3 DNA reads TGTGCCATCAGTGAGAAGGGGGACACCGGGGAGCTGTTTTTT. Residues: CAISEKGDTGELFF. V is TRBV10-3 and J is TRBJ2-2; possible D gene TRBD1, 6 bases. Looked up from germline, CDR1 is ENHRY and CDR2 is SYGVKD. CDR3 size: 14 residues. Trimming left V 2 bases short and J 3 bases short, with 7 bases between.

This clone came up a few times. This sequence joins TRBV6-5 and TRBJ1-6, with a weak D call TRBD1 (6 bases). V shed 5 bases and J shed 7 bases, with 9 bases lying between them. The CDR3 length is 13 residues. The germline CDR1 and CDR2 sequences are MNHEY and SVGAGI. CDR3 nucleotide sequence: TGTGCCAGCAGTCGACAGGAAAATTCACCCCTCCACTTT. The encoded protein is CASSRQENSPLHF.